Listed below are T cell receptor beta chains from one sample, sequenced in a study of blood T cell repertoires in COVID-19. Sequencing used immunoSEQ multiplex PCR; TCRdb keeps in-frame clones, though not all of them. The repertoire includes around 380,000 clones, about 89% of them detected once, and around 1.3% sits in the top ten. The sample consisted of PBMCs or T cells enriched from blood (not recorded which). All receptors come from a man aged 30 to 45 who had recovered from COVID-19. The CDR3 runs from the conserved cysteine through the conserved F or W. A D gene is named only where the DNA matches it firmly.

D gene: TRBD1; J gene: TRBJ2-7; V gene: TRBV5-1; CDR3 DNA: TGCGCCAGCAGCTCCTCCGACAGGGCTACTGTCAAGCAGTACTTC; CDR3 protein: CASSSSDRATVKQYF
D gene: NA; J gene: TRBJ1-2; V gene: TRBV14; CDR3 DNA: TGTGCCAGCAGCCAATGGGCAGGCGCTAACTATGGCTACACCTTC; CDR3 protein: CASSQWAGANYGYTF
D gene: NA; J gene: TRBJ2-5; V gene: TRBV6-5; CDR3 DNA: TGTGCCAGCAGTTCCGTGGCAGGGGCCGAGACCCAGTACTTC; CDR3 protein: CASSSVAGAETQYF
D gene: TRBD1; J gene: TRBJ1-6; V gene: TRBV18; CDR3 DNA: TGTGCCAGCTCACTACAACCTCAGGGGGAAGGTGAAAATTCACCCCTCCACTTT; CDR3 protein: CASSLQPQGEGENSPLHF
D gene: NA; J gene: TRBJ1-3; V gene: TRBV4-1; CDR3 DNA: TGCGCCAGCAGCTCAATGGGGACTCTTCGAAACACCATATATTTT; CDR3 protein: CASSSMGTLRNTIYF
D gene: NA; J gene: TRBJ2-7; V gene: TRBV11-2; CDR3 DNA: TGTGCCAGCAGCTTAAGACGGACAACGAACTACGAGCAGTACTTC; CDR3 protein: CASSLRRTTNYEQYF
D gene: NA; J gene: TRBJ1-6; V gene: TRBV30; CDR3 DNA: TGTGCCTTAGGGCCCTCGGGGTATTCACCCCTCCACTTT; CDR3 protein: CALGPSGYSPLHF
D gene: NA; J gene: TRBJ1-1; V gene: TRBV20-1; CDR3 DNA: TGCAGCACTATCAGGGGAACTGAAGCTTTCTTT; CDR3 protein: CSTIRGTEAFF
D gene: NA; J gene: TRBJ1-1; V gene: TRBV25-1; CDR3 DNA: TGTGCCAGCAGTGAATACAGTGGAGGCATGAACACTGAAGCTTTCTTT; CDR3 protein: CASSEYSGGMNTEAFF
D gene: NA; J gene: TRBJ1-6; V gene: TRBV3-1/TRBV3-2; CDR3 DNA: TGTGCCAGCAGCCAAGAAGAACAGATTTATAATTCACCCCTCCACTTT; CDR3 protein: CASSQEEQIYNSPLHF